A selection of T cell receptor beta chains follows, all from one sample in a study of graft-versus-host responses after intestinal transplantation. Only in-frame clones appear in the TCRdb table, and some are missing; sequencing was by immunoSEQ multiplex PCR. This repertoire shows fewer than 15,000 clones, just over 35% found once; its top ten account for around 2.3%. The sample here was alloreactive CD8+ T cells from a mixed lymphocyte reaction culture, taken before intestinal transplant. These receptors were collected from a human patient who received an intestinal transplant. The CDR3 runs from the conserved cysteine through the conserved F or W. Each record gives: CDR3 length, J gene, V gene, D gene, clone size, CDR3 DNA, CDR3 protein. A D gene is named only where the DNA matches it firmly. For some rows the clone size is stated as once, few or many, or as a class when expanded; others skip it.

>13|TRBJ1-2|TRBV29-1|NA|NA
TGCAGCGTTGAAGATTGGAGATTCTATGGCTACACCTTC
CSVEDWRFYGYTF
>15|TRBJ2-1|TRBV7-6|NA|NA
TGTGCCAGCAGCTTAGTACGGGGGCGACACAATGAGCAGTTCTTC
CASSLVRGRHNEQFF
>16|TRBJ2-1|TRBV6-1|NA|few
TGTGCCAGCAGTGAAGCAGTGAGGGGGGCCGACAATGAGCAGTTCTTC
CASSEAVRGADNEQFF
>15|TRBJ2-7|TRBV5-1|NA|medium-sized
TGCGCCAGCAGCTTGAGCGGGCCAAGCTCCTACGAGCAGTACTTC
CASSLSGPSSYEQYF
>13|TRBJ1-1|TRBV29-1|NA|few
TGCAGCGGATGGGGACAACTGAACACTGAAGCTTTCTTT
CSGWGQLNTEAFF
>14|TRBJ2-7|TRBV7-9|TRBD1|few
TGTGCCAGCAGCTCGACAGGGACCTTCTACGAGCAGTACTTC
CASSSTGTFYEQYF
>18|TRBJ1-5|TRBV19|TRBD1|NA
TGTGCCAGACTTCCCGGGACAGGGGGCGATTATAGCAATCAGCCCCAGCATTTT
CARLPGTGGDYSNQPQHF
>16|TRBJ2-5|TRBV7-9|TRBD1|NA
TGTGCCAGCAGCCTAACAGGGGTTTCGTACCAAGAGACCCAGTACTTC
CASSLTGVSYQETQYF
>13|TRBJ2-5|TRBV6-5|NA|NA
TGTGCCAGCAGTTACAGGGCCCAAGAGACCCAGTACTTC
CASSYRAQETQYF
>12|TRBJ1-5|TRBV27|NA|few
TGTGCCAGCTCACAATTAGGTCAGCCCCAGCATTTT
CASSQLGQPQHF
>14|TRBJ1-6|TRBV7-9|NA|few
TGTGCCAGCAGCTTAGAGTTGGCGGGTTCACCCCTCCACTTT
CASSLELAGSPLHF
>12|TRBJ2-1|TRBV6-1|NA|once
TGTGCCAGCAGTGGATCTTACAATGAGCAGTTCTTC
CASSGSYNEQFF
>14|TRBJ1-5|TRBV4-1|NA|medium-sized
TGCGCCAGCAGCCAACCCTGGGCGAATCAGCCCCAGCATTTT
CASSQPWANQPQHF
>17|TRBJ2-5|TRBV16|NA|few
TGTGCCAGCAGCCAATCGATCGGCCAGGGGTTGGGTGAGACCCAGTACTTC
CASSQSIGQGLGETQYF
>11|TRBJ2-7|TRBV16|NA|NA
TGTGCCAGCAGCCAATCTTACGAGCAGTACTTC
CASSQSYEQYF
>19|TRBJ2-5|TRBV27|TRBD2|few
TGTGCCAGCAGTTTATCGATGGCTAGCGGGGGGGCCTGGCAAGAGACCCAGTACTTC
CASSLSMASGGAWQETQYF
>12|TRBJ2-4|TRBV2|NA|few
TGTGCCAGCAAGGCCTATGAAAACATTCAGTACTTC
CASKAYENIQYF
>12|TRBJ2-1|TRBV7-9|NA|NA
TGTGCCAGCAGCCTGCCTTACAATGAGCAGTTCTTC
CASSLPYNEQFF
>15|TRBJ1-3|TRBV6-5|NA|NA
TGTGCCAGCAGTGCAGATCGGAGCTCTGGAAACACCATATATTTT
CASSADRSSGNTIYF
>14|TRBJ1-6|TRBV30|TRBD1|medium-sized
TGTGCACAAGATCTCGGACAGGGTGGTTCACCCCTCCACTTT
CAQDLGQGGSPLHF
>16|TRBJ2-3|TRBV4-1|NA|few
TGCGCCAGCAGCCCGACGGGACACCAAATCACAGATACGCAGTATTTT
CASSPTGHQITDTQYF
>12|TRBJ1-1|TRBV14|NA|NA
TGTGCCAGCAGCCGTACAGGGACTGAAGCTTTCTTT
CASSRTGTEAFF
>14|TRBJ2-5|TRBV7-2|NA|few
TGTGCCAGCAGCTTAGCTTTTTCGGGGGAGACCCAGTACTTC
CASSLAFSGETQYF
>14|TRBJ2-7|TRBV11-2|NA|medium-sized
TGTGCCAGCAGCTTGGGAGGGGGGGGTTACGAGCAGTACTTC
CASSLGGGGYEQYF
>14|TRBJ2-7|TRBV19|NA|NA
TGTGCCAGTAGTACCGCGGGGAGCTCCTACGAGCAGTACTTC
CASSTAGSSYEQYF
>17|TRBJ1-1|TRBV4-1|TRBD1|NA
TGCGCCAGCAGCCAATACATCGGGACAGCGCTGAACACTGAAGCTTTCTTT
CASSQYIGTALNTEAFF
>15|TRBJ1-2|TRBV4-1|NA|few
TGCGCCAGCAGCCAAGGCAGGGGACCATTGGGTGACTACACCTTC
CASSQGRGPLGDYTF
>15|TRBJ1-6|TRBV7-9|NA|NA
TGTGCCAGCAGCTTAAACCAGGGGAATAATTCACCCCTCCACTTT
CASSLNQGNNSPLHF
>18|TRBJ2-7|TRBV19|TRBD1|NA
TGTGCCAGTAGTATCTTTTCCGGTTTTGGGACAGGGATCGGCGAGCAGTACTTC
CASSIFSGFGTGIGEQYF
>16|TRBJ1-2|TRBV2|TRBD1|NA
TGTGCCAGCTTTGGGGAGAGGGGGCGAGCTAACTATGGCTACACCTTC
CASFGERGRANYGYTF
>14|TRBJ1-6|TRBV10-3|NA|once
TGTGCCATCAGTGATTCGCGGGGGAGTTCACCCCTCCACTTT
CAISDSRGSSPLHF